This T cell receptor (beta chain) was captured by sequencing in a study of blood T cell repertoires in COVID-19. Across the whole study: In each case, the material was cDNA or gDNA derived from T cells, B-cell-depleted T cells, or PBMCs.

J gave up 8 bases and V 5 bases, and 13 bases lay outside the gene matches. Germline values: CDR1 GTSNPN, CDR2 SVGIG (reference sequence). The CDR3 is 15 amino acids. Authors' data handling: Amplification from reference gene primers served as the basis for estimated nucleated cell counts. Generated by immunoSEQ multiplex PCR, the TCRdb table keeps only in-frame clones and is missing some. V and J calls and clone size come straight from that table; D and trimming were deduced from the DNA. Of some 100,000 clones in the sample, roughly 83% were seen once. Material for sequencing was peripheral blood. The TCR comes from a woman aged 55 to 70 with acute or convalescent COVID-19. The rearrangement links TRBV30 to TRBJ1-3; 9 bases match TRBD1. In DNA, the CDR3 is TGTGCCTGGGGGGGCCCGGGACAGGGACAGGACACCATATATTTT. Translation: CAWGGPGQGQDTIYF.